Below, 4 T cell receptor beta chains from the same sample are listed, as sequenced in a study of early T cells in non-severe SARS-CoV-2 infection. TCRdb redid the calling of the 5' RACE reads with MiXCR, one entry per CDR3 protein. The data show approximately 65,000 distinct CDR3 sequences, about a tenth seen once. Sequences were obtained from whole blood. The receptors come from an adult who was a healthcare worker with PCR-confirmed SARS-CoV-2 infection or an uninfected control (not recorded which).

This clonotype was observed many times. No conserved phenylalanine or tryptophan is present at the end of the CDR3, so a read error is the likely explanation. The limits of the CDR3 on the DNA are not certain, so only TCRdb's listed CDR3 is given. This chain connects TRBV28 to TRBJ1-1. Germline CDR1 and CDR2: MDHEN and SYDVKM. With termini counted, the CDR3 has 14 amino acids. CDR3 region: CASSPRTGTLKLPY.

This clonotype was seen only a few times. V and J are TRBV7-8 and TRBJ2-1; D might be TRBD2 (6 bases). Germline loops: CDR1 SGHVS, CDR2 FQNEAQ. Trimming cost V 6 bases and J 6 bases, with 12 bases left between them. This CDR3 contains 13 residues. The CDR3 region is CASSPGSLNEQFF. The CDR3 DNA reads TGTGCCAGCAGTCCCGGGAGTCTCAATGAGCAGTTCTTC.

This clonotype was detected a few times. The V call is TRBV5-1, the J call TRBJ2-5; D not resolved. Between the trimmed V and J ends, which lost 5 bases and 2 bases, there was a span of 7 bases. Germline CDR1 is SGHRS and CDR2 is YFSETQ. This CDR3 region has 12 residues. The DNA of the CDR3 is TGCGCCAGCAGTGGAGAGCAAGAGACCCAGTACTTC. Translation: CASSGEQETQYF.

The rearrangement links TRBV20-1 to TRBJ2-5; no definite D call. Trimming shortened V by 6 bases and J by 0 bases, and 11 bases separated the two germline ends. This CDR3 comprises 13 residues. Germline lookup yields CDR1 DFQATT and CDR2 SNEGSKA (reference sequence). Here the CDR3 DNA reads TGCAGTGCCAAGTCCCCGTACCAAGAGACCCAGTACTTC. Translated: CSAKSPYQETQYF.